This T cell receptor beta chain was captured in a study of T cells in narcolepsy (dated by TCRdb to the late 2010s). About the investigation overall: Patients with narcolepsy type 1 or type 2 (NT1, NT2) and healthy control donors were enrolled in the study. The study used TCR Vbeta sequencing to track clonotypes in blood and CSF while looking for autoreactive T cells in narcolepsy patients that target self-antigens of hypocretin neurons (hypocretin, TRIB2). Beyond this particular receptor, the publication reports: In plots comparing CSF and blood CD4+ T cell clonotypes from the same patient, HCRT-specific and TRIB2-specific autoreactive clonotypes were highlighted. Numbers of sequenced blood memory CD4+ clonotypes were comparable, with averages of about 37,000 in patients and 30,000 to 35,000 in controls. No sequences matching autoreactive T cell clones were contained in some blood memory CD4+ repertoires from patients and controls. According to the report, autoreactive clonotypes were detected serially in the blood of the same patients and of different patients, but not in healthy controls.

The CDR3 covers 14 residues, taking in both the cysteine and the phenylalanine. Only the CDR3 portion is preserved as DNA: 42 bases, with reading frame beginning at the first base. Between the V and J ends, shortened by 3 bases and 4 bases respectively, the junction contains 14 bases. CDR1 and CDR2 are read off the germline V gene as SGHDT and YYEEEE. For TCR Vbeta sequencing, memory CD4+ T cells were sorted ex vivo from the peripheral blood of narcolepsy patients and healthy controls. With regard to this clone: Its antigen has not been determined. No qualities accompany the bases; no much larger clone lies one base away.

The library was produced with the immunoSEQ multiplex PCR assay. TCRdb stores this immuneACCESS table with in-frame sequences only. Part of the clones is absent; in the studies checked, under half of the shortfall reflects unresolved V genes, and no reason is known for the rest. This sample is represented by about 21,000 clones; about 90% of them were singletons. Jointly, the top ten make up approximately 1% of the sample. Sequencing was carried out using CD45RA- memory CD4+ T cells from PBMCs. The meaning of the sample's cell subset or site label: memory T cells sorted ex vivo from peripheral blood. Recombination connected TRBV5-6 to TRBJ2-7; no confident D gene assignment can be made. The clonotype originates from a human donor with narcolepsy. The CDR3 amino acid sequence is: CASSSPQDWYEQYF. At the DNA level, the sequence is TGTGCCAGCAGCTCCCCCCAAGATTGGTACGAGCAGTACTTC.